What follows are 7 T cell receptor beta chains derived from one specimen sequenced in a study of CD8+ T cells in alopecia areata. RNA, once extracted, was reverse transcribed into cDNA for use as the sequencing template. Sequencing was performed with immunoSEQ multiplex PCR; in TCRdb, only in-frame clones are kept and a portion is missing. The table records 150,000 to 200,000 clones, around three fifths of them present only once. Sequenced material: CD4+ T cells sorted from blood, taken at week 0. The source of these receptors is a human donor with alopecia areata.

The genes are TRBV29-1 and TRBJ1-2; D uncertain. The germline V gene encodes CDR1 SQVTM and CDR2 ANQGSEA. V gave up 6 bases and J gave up 4 bases, with 12 bases separating them. The CDR3 contains 12 residues. In DNA form, the CDR3 reads TGCAGCGTCACGACGGAAGGCTATGGCTACACCTTC. The encoded protein is CSVTTEGYGYTF.

This clone was seen more than once but under ten times. This chain uses TRBV30 with TRBJ2-5; maybe TRBD1 (5 bases). CDR3 length equals 13 residues. Germline values: CDR1 GTSNPN, CDR2 SVGIG (reference sequence). Trimming pared 3 bases from V and 2 bases from J, leaving 10 bases between. CDR3 sequence reads: CAWSEDTQETQYF. CDR3 sequence (DNA): TGTGCCTGGAGCGAGGACACACAAGAGACCCAGTACTTC. Full variable domain (missing parts from reference TRBV30 and TRBJ2-5): SQTIHQWPATLVQPVGSPLSLECTVEGTSNPNLYWYRQAAGRGLQLLFYSVGIGQISSEVPQNLSASRPQDRQFILSSKKLLLSDSGFYLCAWSEDTQETQYFGPGTRLLVL.

This chain links TRBV7-2 with TRBJ1-1; D may be TRBD1 (5 bases). The CDR3 extends over 13 amino acids. CDR1 is SGHTA and CDR2 is FQGNSA in the germline V gene. The V end lost 4 bases, the J end lost 1 base, and 7 bases lay between the germline ends. In DNA form, the CDR3 reads TGTGCCAGCAGCTCAGACAGGAACACTGAAGCTTTCTTT. Protein sequence: CASSSDRNTEAFF.

The chain carries TRBV19 and TRBJ2-7; D remains unclear. This CDR3 spans 14 amino acids. The V gene's germline CDR1 is LNHDA and CDR2 SQIVND (reference sequence). The V end was cut by 6 bases, the J end by 1 base, with 13 bases between. CDR3 residues: CASRKELLSYEQYF. CDR3 in DNA: TGTGCCAGTAGAAAAGAGTTGTTGTCCTACGAGCAGTACTTC.

The rearrangement links TRBV5-1 to TRBJ2-7; D is unresolved. The CDR3 covers 15 residues. Germline-derived CDR1 and CDR2 are SGHRS and YFSETQ. Trimming pared 4 bases from V and 2 bases from J, leaving 16 bases between. This CDR3 reads CASSRDGQPTYEQYF. The DNA of the CDR3 is TGCGCCAGCAGCAGAGACGGGCAACCAACCTACGAGCAGTACTTC.

This chain uses TRBV4-2 with TRBJ1-3; 9 bases are a match to TRBD1. V gave up 0 bases and J gave up 4 bases; unmatched junction bases: 1. This CDR3 is built from 15 residues. CDR1 and CDR2 (germline): LGHNA, YNFKEQ. The CDR3 is CASSQEDRGGNTIYF. The CDR3, as DNA: TGTGCCAGCAGCCAAGAGGACAGGGGCGGAAACACCATATATTTT.

This rearrangement joins TRBV7-9 to TRBJ1-4; 10 bases match TRBD1. CDR3 length equals 18 residues. Trimming at V came to 1 base and at J to 0 bases, leaving 5 bases not matched to a gene. Germline loops: CDR1 SEHNR, CDR2 FQNEAQ (reference sequence). The CDR3 loop reads CASSLGTGGLATNEKLFF. CDR3 coding DNA: TGTGCCAGCAGCTTAGGGACAGGGGGACTTGCAACTAATGAAAAACTGTTTTTT.